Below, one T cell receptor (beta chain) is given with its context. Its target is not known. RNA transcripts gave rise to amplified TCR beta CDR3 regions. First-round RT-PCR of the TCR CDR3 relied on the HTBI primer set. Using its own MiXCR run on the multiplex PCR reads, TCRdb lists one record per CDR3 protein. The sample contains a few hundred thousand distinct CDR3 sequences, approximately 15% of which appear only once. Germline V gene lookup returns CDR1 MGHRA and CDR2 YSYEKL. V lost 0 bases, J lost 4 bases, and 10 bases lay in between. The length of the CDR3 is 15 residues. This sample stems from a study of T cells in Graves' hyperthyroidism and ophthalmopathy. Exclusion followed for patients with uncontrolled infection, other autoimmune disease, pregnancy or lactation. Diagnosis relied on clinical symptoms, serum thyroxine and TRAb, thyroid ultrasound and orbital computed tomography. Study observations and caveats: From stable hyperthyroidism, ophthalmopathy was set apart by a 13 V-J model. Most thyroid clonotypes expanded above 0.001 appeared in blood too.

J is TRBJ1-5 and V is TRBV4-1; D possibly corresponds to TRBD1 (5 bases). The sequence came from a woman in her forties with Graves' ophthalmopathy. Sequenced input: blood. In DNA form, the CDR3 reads TGCGCCAGCAGCCAAGACGGGGGAATTAATCAGCCCCAGCATTTT. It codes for CASSQDGGINQPQHF.